The 31 T cell receptor beta chains below come from one sample, sequenced in a study of CD8+CD57+ T cells in acquired aplastic anemia. CD8+CD57+ cell expansion, shown by flow cytometry, had occurred in the patients selected for sequencing. Genomic DNA, the template, was used for profiling of the TCR beta VDJ and CDR3. TCRdb reanalysed the reads using MiXCR and keeps one entry per CDR3 protein. The sample shows about 240,000 distinct CDR3 sequences, more than 45% of them seen only once. Sequencing was carried out using sorted CD4+, CD8+, or CD8+CD57+ T cells (not recorded which) from PBMCs. Receptors originate from a human donor with aplastic anemia.

Remarks on this clonotype: Being one base from a much bigger clone, this may be a read error. The chain combines TRBV28 with TRBJ2-5; no firm D call. The CDR3 contains 12 residues. The ends were cut back, 4 bases at V and 5 bases at J, with 8 bases in the middle. Germline loops: CDR1 MDHEN, CDR2 SYDVKM. CDR3 bases: TGTGCCAGCAGTTACCAGCATGAGACCCAGTACTTC. Translating gives CASSYQHETQYF.

This clonotype has a count of ten or more. This chain connects TRBV19 to TRBJ1-1; 8 bases agree with TRBD1. Trimming took 6 bases from V and 2 from J; bases not matched to a gene: 5. CDR3 size: 14 residues. In germline, CDR1 is LNHDA, CDR2 SQIVND (reference sequence). CDR3 coding DNA: TGTGCCAGTAGCCGCGGGACAGGAAACACTGAAGCTTTCTTT. Translating it yields CASSRGTGNTEAFF.

In this sample, this clonotype turned up many times. The chain carries TRBV2 and TRBJ2-3; 9 nucleotides match TRBD1. V lost 1 base and J lost 4; bases outside the gene matches: 6. Germline V gene data show CDR1 as SNHLY and CDR2 as FYNNEI. The CDR3 loop spans 16 amino acids. CDR3 nucleotide sequence: TGTGCCAGCAGTGAAGGCCGGGACAGGGTTGCAGATACGCAGTATTTT. It translates to CASSEGRDRVADTQYF.

CDR3 bases: TGCAGTGCAAGGACTAGCGGGGGGCGCACAGATACGCAGTATTTT. Translating it yields CSARTSGGRTDTQYF. The chain combines TRBV20-1 with TRBJ2-3, with 14 positions matching TRBD2. CDR1 is DFQATT and CDR2 is SNEGSKA in the germline V gene (reference sequence). V was clipped by 6 bases and J by 1 base; unmatched bases: 3. This CDR3 spans 15 amino acids.

The CDR3 bases are TGTGCCACCAGCAGATACTTCCCGGCCAGCAGTGAGCAGGGCCAAGAGACCCAGTACTTC. It encodes CATSRYFPASSEQGQETQYF. The V call is TRBV15, the J call TRBJ2-5, with D possibly matching TRBD1 (5 bases). Germline CDR1 LNHNV, CDR2 YYDKDF (reference sequence). This CDR3 has 20 residues. V was trimmed by 2 bases and J by 1 base, leaving 26 bases between them.

The V and J genes are TRBV7-3 and TRBJ2-7; 11 bases line up with TRBD2. CDR3 size: 15 residues. Germline V gene sequence: CDR1 SGHTA, CDR2 FQGTGA. Trimming cost V 5 bases and J 6 bases; bases outside gene matches: 9. The CDR3 loop reads CASSPTFTSGGEQYF. Here the CDR3 DNA reads TGTGCCAGCAGCCCGACCTTCACTAGCGGGGGCGAGCAGTACTTC. Looking up the rest from reference TRBV7-3 and TRBJ2-7 gives the full variable domain: GAGVSQTPSNKVTEKGKYVELRCDPISGHTALYWYRQSLGQGPEFLIYFQGTGAADDSGLPNDRFFAVRPEGSVSTLKIQRTERGDSAVYLCASSPTFTSGGEQYFGPGTRLTVT.

This clonotype came up many times. The chain has TRBV11-2 and TRBJ1-6; tentatively, D is TRBD1 (5 bases). Looked up from germline, CDR1 is SGHAT and CDR2 is FQNNGV. Trimming pared 8 bases from V and 10 bases from J, leaving 12 bases between. CDR3 length: 12 amino acids. The CDR3 loop reads CASGPGWSPLHF. CDR3 bases: TGTGCCAGCGGCCCAGGGTGGTCACCCCTCCACTTT.

In its sample, this clonotype was seen many times. In DNA form, the CDR3 reads TGTGCCAGCAGCTCGGGACTAGCGGGAAATTTTCATGAGCAGTTCTTC. Encoded protein: CASSSGLAGNFHEQFF. The J gene is TRBJ2-1, the V gene TRBV7-9; TRBD2 aligns across 13 bases. CDR3 length: 16 amino acids. Germline lookup yields CDR1 SEHNR and CDR2 FQNEAQ (reference sequence). With 4 bases clipped from V and 8 bases from J, the junction kept 8 bases outside the gene matches.

This sequence joins TRBV20-1 and TRBJ2-7, with 11 bases matching TRBD2. V was pared by 1 base and J by 0 bases, with 8 bases of the junction left unmatched. This CDR3 spans 17 amino acids. CDR1 and CDR2 (germline): DFQATT, SNEGSKA (reference sequence). This chain's CDR3 is CSARASGTSGFSYEQYF. The CDR3 DNA sequence: TGCAGTGCTAGAGCCTCCGGGACTAGCGGCTTCTCCTACGAGCAGTACTTC.

This clonotype has a handful of counts. A much larger clone differs from this one at a single base, so this may be a read error. The gene calls are TRBV14 and TRBJ2-7; D may be TRBD1 (6 bases). This CDR3 is built from 13 residues. From germline, CDR1 is SGHDN and CDR2 FVKESK. The CDR3 region has the DNA TGTGCCGGCAGCCAAGGACAGTCCTACGAGCAGTACTTC. Amino acid sequence: CAGSQGQSYEQYF.

The rearrangement uses TRBV18 and TRBJ2-7; no definite D call. The germline V and J ends were trimmed by 3 bases and 5 bases, with 8 bases remaining between them. The germline V gene encodes CDR1 KGHSH and CDR2 LQKENI. CDR3 length equals 12 residues. CDR3 protein: CASSPFEHEQYF. DNA for the CDR3: TGTGCCAGCTCACCCTTTGAGCACGAGCAGTACTTC.

This clonotype has a handful of counts. This rearrangement joins TRBV15 to TRBJ1-1; D possibly corresponds to TRBD1 (5 bases). V lost 4 bases, J lost 1 base, and 10 bases lay in between. Germline loops: CDR1 LNHNV, CDR2 YYDKDF (reference sequence). The CDR3 is 14 residues long. CDR3 nucleotides: TGTGCCACCAGCACGGGGACGAAGAACACTGAAGCTTTCTTT. Its protein product is CATSTGTKNTEAFF.

The chain recombines TRBV7-9 with TRBJ2-3; 7 nucleotides match TRBD2. V trimming: 9 bases; J trimming: 2 bases; junction bases outside the gene matches: 8. Germline V gene data show CDR1 as SEHNR and CDR2 as FQNEAQ (reference sequence). The CDR3 consists of 14 residues. The CDR3 here is CASKVTSSTDTQYF. Here the CDR3 DNA reads TGTGCCAGTAAAGTGACTAGCTCCACAGATACGCAGTATTTT.

This clonotype has ten or more counts. This chain links TRBV7-6 with TRBJ2-3, with 8 bases identical to TRBD2. Per germline, CDR1 SGHVS and CDR2 FNYEAQ. V lost 0 bases, J lost 0 bases, and 2 bases stayed unmatched. The CDR3 totals 16 residues. The CDR3 sequence is CASSLAAGGSTDTQYF. DNA for the CDR3: TGTGCCAGCAGCTTAGCCGCGGGAGGAAGCACAGATACGCAGTATTTT.

J is TRBJ1-1 and V is TRBV11-2; a possible D gene is TRBD1 (5 bases). This CDR3 is 18 amino acids long. Trimming removed 1 base at V and 4 bases at J, with 22 bases between. Germline V gene sequence: CDR1 SGHAT, CDR2 FQNNGV. The CDR3 coding sequence is TGTGCCAGCAGCTTAGGGGGGGGACGGGGTCGTTTTAGCACTGAAGCTTTCTTT. This sequence encodes CASSLGGGRGRFSTEAFF.

In its sample, this clonotype was seen many times. V usage is TRBV7-9 and J usage is TRBJ2-7, with D perhaps given as TRBD1 or TRBD2 (5 bases each). This CDR3 contains 14 residues. Germline assignment: CDR1 SEHNR and CDR2 FQNEAQ (reference sequence). V dropped 1 base and J dropped 5 bases, with 12 bases sitting between them. The CDR3 region is CASSLEVGTDEQYF. The CDR3 nucleotides are TGTGCCAGCAGCTTAGAGGTAGGGACGGACGAGCAGTACTTC.

Worth noting for this clonotype: A much larger clone differs from this one at a single base, so this may be a read error. This chain links TRBV12-3 or TRBV12-4 with TRBJ2-7, with D possibly being TRBD1 (6 bases). This CDR3 contains 14 residues. CDR3 bases: TGTGCCAGCAGTTTGCCGGACAGATCCTACGAGCAGCACTTC. Residues: CASSLPDRSYEQHF.

The chain carries TRBV14 and TRBJ2-5, with a possible D match to TRBD1 (6 bases). The germline V gene has CDR1 SGHDN and CDR2 FVKESK. Trimming took 2 bases from V and 2 from J, leaving 12 bases between them. The CDR3 is made up of 15 amino acids. CDR3 residues: CASSQYWTEQETQYF. CDR3 nucleotides: TGTGCCAGCAGCCAATATTGGACAGAGCAAGAGACCCAGTACTTC.

Notes on this clonotype: The junction and the germline gene differ at one end; a read error may be behind it. This chain joins TRBV7-3 and TRBJ2-7; D is unresolved. CDR3 length: 14 amino acids. CDR1 and CDR2 (germline): SGHTA, FQGTGA. The CDR3 sequence is CASSQDWAHYEQYF. CDR3 sequence (DNA): TGCGCCAGCAGCCAAGATTGGGCTCACTACGAGCAGTACTTC.

This clonotype has at least ten counts. The V call is TRBV5-8, the J call TRBJ2-7; no clear D gene. This CDR3 has 14 residues. Trimming removed 0 bases at V and 5 bases at J, with 12 bases between. Germline loops: CDR1 SGHTS, CDR2 YDEGEE. The CDR3 DNA sequence: TGTGCCAGCAGCTTGGGCCAAGCCCCACACGAGCAGTACTTC. Its translation: CASSLGQAPHEQYF.

This clonotype has at least ten counts. This chain uses TRBV19 with TRBJ2-7; either TRBD1 or TRBD2 may fit D (6 bases each). V lost 6 bases and J 2 bases, leaving 17 bases between the germline ends. The CDR3 has 15 amino acids. Germline V gene data show CDR1 as LNHDA and CDR2 as SQIVND (reference sequence). In nucleotides, the CDR3 is TGTGCCAGTAGCGAGGGGGGACACTTAGCCTACGAGCAGTACTTC. Protein product: CASSEGGHLAYEQYF.

This rearrangement joins TRBV9 to TRBJ1-3; D perhaps matches TRBD1 (6 bases). CDR1 and CDR2 from the germline V gene are SGDLS and YYNGEE. This CDR3 is built from 15 residues. The V and J ends lost 3 bases and 0 bases respectively, with 10 bases between them. DNA of the CDR3: TGTGCCAGCAGCGCCTGGACAGACTCTGGAAACACCATATATTTT. It is translated as CASSAWTDSGNTIYF.

V gene TRBV27 combines with J gene TRBJ1-1; D not certain. The CDR3 is made up of 15 amino acids. CDR1 is MNHEY and CDR2 is SMNVEV in the germline V gene (reference sequence). V was trimmed by 4 bases and J by 1 base, leaving 13 bases between them. The CDR3 sequence is CASSWRRGGNTEAFF. The CDR3 region has the DNA TGTGCCAGCAGTTGGCGGCGAGGAGGGAACACTGAAGCTTTCTTT.

This clonotype has only one observation. The chain carries TRBV20-1 and TRBJ1-2; 9 bases align to TRBD1. After removal of 3 bases from V and 4 bases from J, the junction contained 9 bases not matched to a gene. CDR1 is DFQATT and CDR2 is SNEGSKA in the germline V gene (reference sequence). The CDR3 extends over 15 amino acids. As DNA, the CDR3 is TGCAGTGCTAGGGTGGACAGGGGTTTGGGCTATGGCTACACCTTC. It encodes CSARVDRGLGYGYTF.

This sequence joins TRBV20-1 and TRBJ2-7; no clear D. The V gene lost 2 bases and the J gene lost 2 bases, with 7 bases spanning the gap. CDR1 and CDR2 from the germline V gene are DFQATT and SNEGSKA (reference sequence). The CDR3 has 12 amino acids. CDR3 sequence (DNA): TGCAGTGCTAGATTGGCCGCCTACGAGCAGTACTTC. This codes for CSARLAAYEQYF.

In this sample, this clonotype turned up a few times. A much more abundant neighbour one base away suggests this may be a read error. V gene TRBV4-3 combines with J gene TRBJ2-1; D remains ambiguous. Germline CDR1 is LGHNA and CDR2 is YSLEER. CDR3 length equals 15 residues. CDR3 sequence: CASSQDGPRNNGQFF. CDR3 in DNA: TGCGCCAGCAGCCAAGATGGCCCCAGGAACAATGGGCAGTTCTTC.

J is TRBJ2-3 and V is TRBV10-3; TRBD1 agrees at 11 bases. CDR1 is ENHRY, CDR2 SYGVKD, per germline. This CDR3 has 15 residues. The V gene end was trimmed by 6 bases and the J gene end by 4 bases; junction bases not matched to a gene: 6. The CDR3 is CAIRDRGQESDTQYF. The CDR3 DNA reads as TGTGCCATCAGGGACAGGGGGCAGGAATCAGATACGCAGTATTTT.

The V call is TRBV7-9, the J call TRBJ2-7; no clear D gene. The germline V and J ends were trimmed by 0 bases and 6 bases, with 12 bases remaining between them. The CDR3 is 14 residues long. Looked up from germline, CDR1 is SEHNR and CDR2 is FQNEAQ (reference sequence). The DNA of the CDR3 is TGTGCCAGCAGCTTAGCCGCTTTACAGAGCGAGCAGTACTTC. It encodes CASSLAALQSEQYF.

This chain uses TRBV29-1 with TRBJ2-7, with D possibly being TRBD2 (5 bases). CDR3 length: 12 amino acids. CDR1 is SQVTM and CDR2 is ANQGSEA in the germline V gene. V was cut by 4 bases and J by 4 bases, with 11 bases left in between. Here the CDR3 reads CSVGLGEYEQYF. The CDR3 DNA is TGCAGCGTTGGACTCGGGGAATACGAGCAGTACTTC.

The J gene is TRBJ2-2, the V gene TRBV11-2, with D possibly matching TRBD2 (5 bases). The V end was cut by 1 base, the J end by 2 bases, with 11 bases between. The CDR3 sequence is 16 residues long. Per the germline V gene, CDR1 is SGHAT and CDR2 is FQNNGV. The CDR3, as DNA: TGTGCCAGCAGCTTAGGGTGGGCTAGCAACACCGGGGAGCTGTTTTTT. It codes for CASSLGWASNTGELFF. Using reference TRBV11-2 and TRBJ2-2 for the parts outside the CDR3, the full variable domain is EAGVAQSPRYKIIEKRQSVAFWCNPISGHATLYWYQQILGQGPKLLIQFQNNGVVDDSQLPKDRFSAERLKGVDSTLKIQPAKLEDSAVYLCASSLGWASNTGELFFGEGSRLTVL.

This rearrangement joins TRBV7-3 to TRBJ2-5, with 7 bases identical to TRBD2. CDR1 and CDR2 from the germline V gene are SGHTA and FQGTGA. This CDR3 contains 15 residues. J lost 7 bases, V lost 9 bases, and 17 bases had no gene match. CDR3 DNA sequence: TGTGCCAGTAGCCCACCCGGGACTACAGTGCCGACCCAGTACTTC. Its protein product is CASSPPGTTVPTQYF. The whole variable domain, filled in from reference TRBV7-3 and TRBJ2-5, reads GAGVSQTPSNKVTEKGKYVELRCDPISGHTALYWYRQSLGQGPEFLIYFQGTGAADDSGLPNDRFFAVRPEGSVSTLKIQRTERGDSAVYLCASSPPGTTVPTQYFGPGTRLLVL.